These T cell receptor beta chains were read from a single sample in a study of shared clonotypes between healthy human individuals. The method was immunoSEQ multiplex PCR; TCRdb's version includes in-frame clones alone and lacks a portion of them. The top ten clones hold around 24% of a sample with under 850,000 clones, about 91% of them seen once. The source material was naive CD8+ T cells sorted from blood. The receptors shown here come from a man aged 30-40 years in good health. The CDR3 runs from the conserved cysteine through the conserved F or W. D genes are given only for firm matches. Clone size is not always given. Where it is, it says once, few, many or a class for expanded clones.

j_call: TRBJ1-2; d_call: TRBD1; v_call: TRBV28; clone_size: .; cdr3_aa: CASTDPGQGSPYGYTF; cdr3_nt: TGTGCCAGCACCGATCCCGGACAGGGCTCTCCCTATGGCTACACCTTC
j_call: TRBJ2-1; d_call: .; v_call: TRBV27; clone_size: once; cdr3_aa: CASKQWGEQFF; cdr3_nt: TGTGCCAGCAAGCAGTGGGGTGAGCAGTTCTTC
j_call: TRBJ2-7; d_call: .; v_call: TRBV29-1; clone_size: .; cdr3_aa: CSVVLVGPSYEQYF; cdr3_nt: TGCAGCGTTGTGTTGGTGGGACCCTCCTACGAGCAGTACTTC
j_call: TRBJ2-1; d_call: .; v_call: TRBV11-2; clone_size: .; cdr3_aa: CASSLGILEQFF; cdr3_nt: TGTGCCAGCAGCTTAGGTATCCTTGAGCAGTTCTTC
j_call: TRBJ1-2; d_call: .; v_call: TRBV7-9; clone_size: .; cdr3_aa: CASSLSPVGHSYYGYTF; cdr3_nt: TGTGCCAGCAGCTTATCCCCCGTCGGACACAGTTACTATGGCTACACCTTC
j_call: TRBJ2-7; d_call: .; v_call: TRBV15; clone_size: .; cdr3_aa: CATSRDGGQHEQYF; cdr3_nt: TGTGCCACCAGCAGAGATGGGGGGCAGCACGAGCAGTACTTC
j_call: TRBJ2-6; d_call: TRBD1; v_call: TRBV7-7; clone_size: .; cdr3_aa: CASSLGAGGLVGANVLTF; cdr3_nt: TGTGCTAGCAGCTTAGGGGCAGGGGGCTTAGTTGGGGCCAACGTCCTGACTTTC
j_call: TRBJ2-1; d_call: TRBD2; v_call: TRBV11-2; clone_size: .; cdr3_aa: CASSRTSVNEQFF; cdr3_nt: TGTGCCAGCAGCCGGACTAGCGTCAATGAGCAGTTCTTC
j_call: TRBJ2-1; d_call: .; v_call: TRBV5-1; clone_size: .; cdr3_aa: CASSLARDEQFF; cdr3_nt: TGCGCCAGCAGCTTGGCTCGCGATGAGCAGTTCTTC
j_call: TRBJ1-1; d_call: .; v_call: TRBV12-5; clone_size: .; cdr3_aa: CASGLMGADTEAFF; cdr3_nt: TGTGCTAGTGGTTTGATGGGGGCAGACACTGAAGCTTTCTTT
j_call: TRBJ2-3; d_call: .; v_call: TRBV28; clone_size: .; cdr3_aa: CASSLGTASTDTQYF; cdr3_nt: TGTGCCAGCAGTCTCGGGACGGCTAGCACAGATACGCAGTATTTT
j_call: TRBJ2-3; d_call: TRBD1; v_call: TRBV19; clone_size: .; cdr3_aa: CASSIDRTGADTQYF; cdr3_nt: TGTGCCAGTAGTATAGATCGGACAGGGGCAGATACGCAGTATTTT
j_call: TRBJ2-1; d_call: TRBD1; v_call: TRBV27; clone_size: .; cdr3_aa: CASSLLSGTGHDEQFF; cdr3_nt: TGTGCCAGCAGTCTCCTATCTGGGACAGGTCATGATGAGCAGTTCTTC
j_call: TRBJ2-3; d_call: TRBD2; v_call: TRBV27; clone_size: .; cdr3_aa: CASSLYFGPGTSGTDTQYF; cdr3_nt: TGTGCCAGCAGTTTATACTTCGGGCCCGGGACTAGCGGCACAGATACGCAGTATTTT
j_call: TRBJ2-5; d_call: .; v_call: TRBV10-3; clone_size: .; cdr3_aa: CAISDRGPLKETQYF; cdr3_nt: TGTGCCATCAGTGACAGGGGCCCTCTCAAAGAGACCCAGTACTTC
j_call: TRBJ2-1; d_call: .; v_call: TRBV9; clone_size: .; cdr3_aa: CASGGLNEQFF; cdr3_nt: TGTGCCAGCGGGGGACTCAATGAGCAGTTCTTC
j_call: TRBJ2-1; d_call: TRBD2; v_call: TRBV5-4; clone_size: .; cdr3_aa: CASSWGGLPNEQFF; cdr3_nt: TGTGCCAGCAGCTGGGGGGGACTACCAAATGAGCAGTTCTTC
j_call: TRBJ2-1; d_call: .; v_call: TRBV27; clone_size: .; cdr3_aa: CASSDGGYNEQFF; cdr3_nt: TGTGCCAGCAGCGACGGAGGTTACAATGAGCAGTTCTTC
j_call: TRBJ1-4; d_call: .; v_call: TRBV4-3; clone_size: once; cdr3_aa: CASSQDGSTTNEKLFF; cdr3_nt: TGCGCCAGCAGCCAAGACGGCAGTACTACTAATGAAAAACTGTTTTTT
j_call: TRBJ2-3; d_call: .; v_call: TRBV9; clone_size: .; cdr3_aa: CASSDPKTVTDTQYF; cdr3_nt: TGTGCCAGCAGCGACCCCAAAACAGTTACAGATACGCAGTATTTT
j_call: TRBJ2-7; d_call: .; v_call: TRBV29-1; clone_size: once; cdr3_aa: CSASGGGSYEQYF; cdr3_nt: TGCAGCGCCAGCGGAGGGGGGAGCTACGAGCAGTACTTC
j_call: TRBJ1-5; d_call: .; v_call: TRBV6-6; clone_size: few; cdr3_aa: CASRLDVGQPQHF; cdr3_nt: TGTGCCAGCAGACTAGACGTCGGCCAGCCCCAGCATTTT
j_call: TRBJ1-4; d_call: .; v_call: TRBV25-1; clone_size: .; cdr3_aa: CASSEYPGDSATNEKLFF; cdr3_nt: TGTGCCAGCAGTGAATATCCAGGGGACTCCGCAACTAATGAAAAACTGTTTTTT
j_call: TRBJ2-7; d_call: .; v_call: TRBV28; clone_size: .; cdr3_aa: CASRADGSYEQYF; cdr3_nt: TGTGCCAGCAGAGCGGACGGATCCTACGAGCAGTACTTC
j_call: TRBJ2-1; d_call: TRBD2; v_call: TRBV29-1; clone_size: .; cdr3_aa: CSVVGLVAGGFNNEQFF; cdr3_nt: TGCAGCGTTGTAGGGCTGGTGGCGGGAGGTTTTAACAATGAGCAGTTCTTC
j_call: TRBJ2-2; d_call: .; v_call: TRBV7-9; clone_size: .; cdr3_aa: CASSLTVNTGELFF; cdr3_nt: TGTGCCAGCAGCTTAACAGTGAACACCGGGGAGCTGTTTTTT
j_call: TRBJ2-1; d_call: TRBD2; v_call: TRBV11-3; clone_size: .; cdr3_aa: CASSLAHGLVYEQFF; cdr3_nt: TGTGCCAGCAGCTTAGCCCACGGACTAGTCTATGAGCAGTTCTTC
j_call: TRBJ2-2; d_call: TRBD1; v_call: TRBV30; clone_size: .; cdr3_aa: CAYTGAGELFF; cdr3_nt: TGTGCATACACAGGGGCCGGGGAGCTGTTTTTT
j_call: TRBJ2-1; d_call: .; v_call: TRBV15; clone_size: .; cdr3_aa: CATSAGMGSNEQFF; cdr3_nt: TGTGCCACCTCGGCCGGGATGGGAAGCAATGAGCAGTTCTTC
j_call: TRBJ2-7; d_call: .; v_call: TRBV5-1; clone_size: .; cdr3_aa: CASSWADPSSYEQYF; cdr3_nt: TGCGCCAGCAGCTGGGCGGACCCTAGCTCCTACGAGCAGTACTTC
j_call: TRBJ2-3; d_call: .; v_call: TRBV5-4; clone_size: once; cdr3_aa: CASSPEEVGTQYF; cdr3_nt: TGTGCCAGCAGCCCGGAGGAGGTTGGTACGCAGTATTTT
j_call: TRBJ2-5; d_call: TRBD2; v_call: TRBV6-1; clone_size: once; cdr3_aa: CASSELQGGDFHQETQYF; cdr3_nt: TGTGCCAGCAGTGAACTCCAGGGAGGGGATTTTCACCAAGAGACCCAGTACTTC
j_call: TRBJ2-7; d_call: .; v_call: TRBV7-8; clone_size: .; cdr3_aa: CASSQRPLDKDGWTYEQYF; cdr3_nt: TGTGCCAGCAGCCAACGACCACTAGACAAGGATGGTTGGACCTACGAGCAGTACTTC
j_call: TRBJ1-6; d_call: .; v_call: TRBV27; clone_size: .; cdr3_aa: CASSWEGRSPLHF; cdr3_nt: TGTGCCAGCAGTTGGGAGGGGAGATCACCCCTCCACTTT
j_call: TRBJ1-4; d_call: .; v_call: TRBV15; clone_size: .; cdr3_aa: CATSRGPTNEKLFF; cdr3_nt: TGTGCCACCAGCAGAGGACCAACTAATGAAAAACTGTTTTTT
j_call: TRBJ2-5; d_call: .; v_call: TRBV29-1; clone_size: .; cdr3_aa: CSVELAGQARETQYF; cdr3_nt: TGCAGCGTTGAGTTAGCGGGACAGGCGAGGGAGACCCAGTACTTC
j_call: TRBJ1-1; d_call: TRBD1; v_call: TRBV6-6; clone_size: .; cdr3_aa: CASSYLGTGDAEAFF; cdr3_nt: TGTGCCAGCAGTTACCTAGGGACAGGGGACGCTGAAGCTTTCTTT
j_call: TRBJ2-4; d_call: TRBD1; v_call: TRBV5-1; clone_size: .; cdr3_aa: CASSDGQGSSVLAKNIQYF; cdr3_nt: TGCGCCAGCAGCGACGGACAGGGGTCTAGTGTACTAGCCAAAAACATTCAGTACTTC
j_call: TRBJ1-1; d_call: .; v_call: TRBV29-1; clone_size: .; cdr3_aa: CSVNYRDENTEAFF; cdr3_nt: TGCAGCGTTAATTACCGGGACGAGAACACTGAAGCTTTCTTT
j_call: TRBJ2-5; d_call: .; v_call: TRBV27; clone_size: .; cdr3_aa: CASRPGQEKETQYF; cdr3_nt: TGTGCCAGCAGACCGGGCCAAGAAAAAGAGACCCAGTACTTC
j_call: TRBJ2-3; d_call: .; v_call: TRBV4-1; clone_size: .; cdr3_aa: CASSQGVGTSPTDTQYF; cdr3_nt: TGCGCCAGCAGCCAAGGAGTGGGAACTTCACCCACAGATACGCAGTATTTT